This entry describes one TCR beta chain. For every subset, genomic DNA was evenly distributed across several immunoSEQ plates. The assay was immunoSEQ multiplex PCR, and TCRdb's table has in-frame clones only and misses some. The sample yields just over 2,000,000 clones, roughly 94% seen once. CD45RO-negative CD8 cells positively selected for CCR7 made up the naive population, which excluded terminally differentiated effector memory CD45RA+ cells. This sample was included in a study of shared clonotypes between healthy human individuals. Germline V CDR1 and CDR2: MGHRA, YSYEKL. This CDR3 is 14 amino acids long. V was trimmed by 4 bases and J by 0 bases, leaving 10 bases between them.

The sequencing input was naive CD8+ T cells sorted from blood. The TCR sequence derives from a man aged 18 to 30 in good health. V and J are TRBV4-1 and TRBJ2-7; maybe TRBD1 (5 bases). CDR3 region: CASSPGHFSYEQYF. CDR3 nucleotide sequence: TGCGCCAGCAGCCCCGGACACTTCTCCTACGAGCAGTACTTC.